These 10 T cell receptor beta chains were all obtained from the same sample, sequenced in a study of long-term antiretroviral therapy in people with HIV (dated by TCRdb to 2021 to 2024). The immunoSEQ hsTCRB v3.0 assay was used at survey level resolution to sequence the TRB variable region. TCRdb took over this immuneACCESS table, retaining in-frame rearrangements with V and J assigned. Such tables are incomplete; in checked studies, under half of the missing clones stem from an unresolved V gene, and the remainder is unexplained. This sample lists approximately 31,000 clones; 65% to 85% were detected once. 8.2% of the sample is in the top ten clones. Here the sequenced sample was unsorted PBMCs, taken 3.1 years after starting antiretroviral therapy. The receptors derive from a woman in her fifties or sixties with HIV.

CDR3 residues: CASARAGISGNTIYF. CDR3 sequence (DNA): TGTGCCAGCGCCCGAGCAGGGATCTCTGGAAACACCATATATTTT. The gene calls are TRBV6-5 and TRBJ1-3; tentatively, D is TRBD1 (5 bases). CDR3 length: 15 amino acids. Between the trimmed V and J ends, which lost 8 bases and 0 bases, there was a span of 14 bases. Germline V lookup: CDR1 MNHEY, CDR2 SVGAGI.

V usage is TRBV25-1 and J usage is TRBJ2-6; D gene uncertain. V lost 6 bases to trimming and J lost 2 bases, with 14 bases between them. The germline V gene encodes CDR1 MGHDK and CDR2 SYGVNS. This CDR3 has 16 residues. The CDR3 DNA follows: TGTGCCAGCAGCCAACCAACGATTACTGGGGCCAACGTCCTGACTTTC. Encoded protein: CASSQPTITGANVLTF. Drawing the rest from reference TRBV25-1 and TRBJ2-6, the complete variable domain is EADIYQTPRYLVIGTGKKITLECSQTMGHDKMYWYQQDPGMELHLIHYSYGVNSTEKGDLSSESTVSRIRTEHFPLTLESARPSHTSQYLCASSQPTITGANVLTFGAGSRLTVL.

The CDR3 bases are TGTGCCTGGAGTGTGAGCCCCGCTGGAAACACCATATATTTT. It translates to CAWSVSPAGNTIYF. The chain combines TRBV30 with TRBJ1-3; D is undetermined. Germline V CDR1 and CDR2: GTSNPN, SVGIG (reference sequence). The CDR3 covers 14 residues. Between the trimmed V and J ends, which lost 0 bases and 2 bases, there was a span of 8 bases.

Note on this clone: Mismatch with germline at one junction end may stem from a read error. At the DNA level, this CDR3 is encoded by other sequences in the same sample as well. The CDR3 coding sequence is TGCGCCAGCAGTTTGGAGGGCGCGACCCAGTACTTC. It specifies CASSLEGATQYF. The V and J genes are TRBV5-1 and TRBJ2-5; tentatively, D is TRBD2 (6 bases). Germline loops: CDR1 SGHRS, CDR2 YFSETQ. This CDR3 is built from 12 residues.

V usage is TRBV5-1 and J usage is TRBJ1-1; 7 positions match TRBD1. The germline CDR1 and CDR2 sequences are SGHRS and YFSETQ. This CDR3 is 15 amino acids long. The J segment lost 6 bases and the V segment lost 4 bases, leaving 12 bases of the junction unmatched. The CDR3 spells CASSPTTGVVPEAFF. For the CDR3, the DNA is TGCGCCAGCAGCCCCACTACAGGGGTTGTCCCTGAAGCTTTCTTT. Full variable domain (outside the CDR3, taken from reference TRBV5-1 and TRBJ1-1): KAGVTQTPRYLIKTRGQQVTLSCSPISGHRSVSWYQQTPGQGLQFLFEYFSETQRNKGNFPGRFSGRQFSNSRSEMNVSTLELGDSALYLCASSPTTGVVPEAFFGQGTRLTVV.

This rearrangement joins TRBV7-9 to TRBJ2-7; no definite D call. The V and J ends lost 2 bases and 4 bases respectively, with 6 bases between them. Germline V CDR1 and CDR2: SEHNR, FQNEAQ (reference sequence). The CDR3 has 12 residues. CDR3 sequence reads: CASSLNDYEQYV. The CDR3 DNA reads as TGTGCCAGCAGCTTAAATGATTACGAGCAGTACGTC.

This clone was counted a few times. The V and J genes are TRBV9 and TRBJ1-1; D is perhaps TRBD1 (5 bases). This CDR3 region has 14 residues. V was shortened by 0 bases and J by 3 bases, with 9 bases between the two germline ends. Germline V gives CDR1 SGDLS, CDR2 YYNGEE. The DNA of the CDR3 is TGTGCCAGCAGCGTAGCAGGGACGGACACTGAAGCTTTCTTT. This sequence encodes CASSVAGTDTEAFF.

V usage is TRBV9 and J usage is TRBJ2-5; TRBD2 matches at 7 bases. In germline, CDR1 is SGDLS, CDR2 YYNGEE. The CDR3 extends over 16 amino acids. The ends lost 5 bases at V and 7 bases at J; junction bases unmatched: 17. CDR3 nucleotides: TGTGCCAGCAGTGGTTCGAGAGCGGGGTTCCACGGGACCCAGTACTTC. Protein sequence: CASSGSRAGFHGTQYF.

The rearrangement joins TRBV29-1 to TRBJ2-5; D may be TRBD1 (7 bases). CDR3 length equals 12 residues. CDR1 is SQVTM and CDR2 is ANQGSEA in the germline V gene. Trimming removed 7 bases at V and 5 bases at J, with 14 bases between. CDR3 region: CSGAPGGETQYF. As DNA, the CDR3 is TGCAGCGGCGCCCCAGGGGGGGAGACCCAGTACTTC.

This clone has a handful of counts. The CDR3 sequence is CASSDGFFSGNTIYF. DNA for the CDR3: TGTGCCAGCAGTGACGGCTTCTTCTCTGGAAACACCATATATTTT. This chain connects TRBV6-4 to TRBJ1-3; no clear D. Trimming removed 2 bases at V and 0 bases at J, with 8 bases between. CDR3 length: 15 amino acids. Germline CDR1 MRHNA, CDR2 SNTAGT.